This TCR beta chain was sequenced for a study of spatial heterogeneity in lung cancer. Germline values: CDR1 SEHNR, CDR2 FQNEAQ (reference sequence). This CDR3 contains 14 residues. The V gene end was trimmed by 7 bases and the J gene end by 4 bases; junction bases not matched to a gene: 8. TCRdb re-called the 5' RACE reads through MiXCR, storing one row per CDR3 protein. The table has just under 95,000 distinct CDR3 sequences, 12% seen once. Time point reported: sample taken at primary tumor resection. The sequence was obtained from a male donor with early-stage non-small cell lung cancer. Sequenced material: PBMCs, taken at surgery. V and J are TRBV7-9 and TRBJ2-7; 9 positions agree with TRBD1. CDR3 bases: TGTGCCAGCACCTTTGGGACAGGGACGTACGAGCAGTACTTC. The encoded protein is CASTFGTGTYEQYF.